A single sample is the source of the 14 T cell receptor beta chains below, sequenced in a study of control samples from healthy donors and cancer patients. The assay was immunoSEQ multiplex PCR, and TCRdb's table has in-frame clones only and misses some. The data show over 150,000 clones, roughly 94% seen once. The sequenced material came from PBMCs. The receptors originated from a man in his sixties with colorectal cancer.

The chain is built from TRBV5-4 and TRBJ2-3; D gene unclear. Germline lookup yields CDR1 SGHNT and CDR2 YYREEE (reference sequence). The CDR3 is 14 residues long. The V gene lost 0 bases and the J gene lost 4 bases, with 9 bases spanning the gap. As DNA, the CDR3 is TGTGCCAGCAGCTTGGAGGGAAGCGCAGATACGCAGTATTTT. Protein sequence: CASSLEGSADTQYF.

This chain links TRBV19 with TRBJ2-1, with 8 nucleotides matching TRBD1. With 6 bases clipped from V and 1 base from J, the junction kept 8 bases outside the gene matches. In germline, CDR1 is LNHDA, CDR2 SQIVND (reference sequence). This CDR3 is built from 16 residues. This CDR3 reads CASRRGTGDSYNEQFF. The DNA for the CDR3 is TGTGCCAGTAGACGCGGGACAGGTGATTCCTACAATGAGCAGTTCTTC.

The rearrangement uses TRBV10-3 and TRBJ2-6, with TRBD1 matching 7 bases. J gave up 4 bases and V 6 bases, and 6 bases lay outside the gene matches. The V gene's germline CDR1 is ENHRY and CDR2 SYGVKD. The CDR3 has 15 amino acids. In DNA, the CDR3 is TGTGCCATCAGCGAAGACAGGGCAGGGGCCAACGTCCTGACTTTC. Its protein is CAISEDRAGANVLTF.

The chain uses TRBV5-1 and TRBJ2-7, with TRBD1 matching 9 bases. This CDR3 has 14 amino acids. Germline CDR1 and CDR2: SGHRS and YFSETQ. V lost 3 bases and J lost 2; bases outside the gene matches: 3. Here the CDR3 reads CASSSRDRAYEQYF. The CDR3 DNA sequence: TGCGCCAGCAGCTCCCGGGACAGGGCCTACGAGCAGTACTTC.

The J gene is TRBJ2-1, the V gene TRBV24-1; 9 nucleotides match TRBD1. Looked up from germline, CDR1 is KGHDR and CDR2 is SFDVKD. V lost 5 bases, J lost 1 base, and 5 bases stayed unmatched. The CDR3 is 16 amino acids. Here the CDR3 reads CATSASGTGSYNEQFF. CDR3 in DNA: TGTGCCACCAGTGCCTCCGGGACAGGGTCCTACAATGAGCAGTTCTTC.

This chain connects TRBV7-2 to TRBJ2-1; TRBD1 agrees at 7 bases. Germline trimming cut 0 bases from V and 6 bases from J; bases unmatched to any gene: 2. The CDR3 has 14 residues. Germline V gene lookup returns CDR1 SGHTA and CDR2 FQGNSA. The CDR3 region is CASSLAPGGNEQFF. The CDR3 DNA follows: TGTGCCAGCAGCTTAGCCCCAGGGGGCAATGAGCAGTTCTTC.

Here the CDR3 reads CAISANRGVSYEQYF. The DNA for the CDR3 is TGTGCCATCAGTGCGAACAGGGGCGTCTCCTACGAGCAGTACTTC. The chain is built from TRBV10-3 and TRBJ2-7, with 7 bases fitting TRBD1. CDR3 length equals 15 residues. The ends lost 4 bases at V and 0 bases at J; junction bases unmatched: 6. Germline V gene data show CDR1 as ENHRY and CDR2 as SYGVKD.

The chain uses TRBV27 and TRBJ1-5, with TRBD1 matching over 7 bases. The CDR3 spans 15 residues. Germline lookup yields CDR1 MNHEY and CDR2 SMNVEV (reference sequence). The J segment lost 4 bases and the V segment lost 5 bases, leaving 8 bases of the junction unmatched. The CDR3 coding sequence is TGTGCCAGCAGTCCAACAGGGGAGGCGAATCAGCCCCAGCATTTT. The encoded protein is CASSPTGEANQPQHF.

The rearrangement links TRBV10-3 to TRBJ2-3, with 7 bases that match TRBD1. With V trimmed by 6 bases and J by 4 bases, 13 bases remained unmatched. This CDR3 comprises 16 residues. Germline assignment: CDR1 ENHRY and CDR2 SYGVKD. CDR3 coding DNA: TGTGCCATCAGAGAAACCGACAGGGCCGGATCAGATACGCAGTATTTT. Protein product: CAIRETDRAGSDTQYF.

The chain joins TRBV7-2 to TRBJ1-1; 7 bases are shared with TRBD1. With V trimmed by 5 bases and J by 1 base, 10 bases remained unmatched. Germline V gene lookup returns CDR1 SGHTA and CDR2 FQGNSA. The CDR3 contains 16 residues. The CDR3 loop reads CASSHRDRGKNTEAFF. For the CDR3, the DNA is TGTGCCAGCAGCCATCGGGACAGAGGAAAGAACACTGAAGCTTTCTTT.

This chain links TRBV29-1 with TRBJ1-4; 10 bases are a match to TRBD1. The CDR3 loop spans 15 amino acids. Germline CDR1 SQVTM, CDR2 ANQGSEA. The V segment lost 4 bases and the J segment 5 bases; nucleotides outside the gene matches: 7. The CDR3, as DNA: TGCAGCGTTGGGGGCGGGACAGGGGTAAATGAAAAACTGTTTTTT. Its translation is CSVGGGTGVNEKLFF. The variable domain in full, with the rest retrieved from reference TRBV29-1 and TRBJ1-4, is SAVISQKPSRDICQRGTSLTIQCQVDSQVTMMFWYRQQPGQSLTLIATANQGSEATYESGFVIDKFPISRPNLTFSTLTVSNMSPEDSSIYLCSVGGGTGVNEKLFFGSGTQLSVL.

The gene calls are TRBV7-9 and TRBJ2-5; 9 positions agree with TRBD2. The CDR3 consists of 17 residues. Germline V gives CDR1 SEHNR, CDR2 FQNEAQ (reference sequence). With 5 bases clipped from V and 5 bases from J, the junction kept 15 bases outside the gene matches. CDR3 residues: CASSSAPGTSRGETQYF. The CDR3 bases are TGTGCCAGCAGCAGCGCCCCCGGGACTAGCAGGGGCGAGACCCAGTACTTC.

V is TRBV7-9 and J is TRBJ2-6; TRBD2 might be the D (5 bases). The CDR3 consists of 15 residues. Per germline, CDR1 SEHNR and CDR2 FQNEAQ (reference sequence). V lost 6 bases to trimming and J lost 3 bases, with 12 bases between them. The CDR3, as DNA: TGTGCCAGCAGATTCACGGGGTTTGGGGCCAACGTCCTGACTTTC. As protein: CASRFTGFGANVLTF. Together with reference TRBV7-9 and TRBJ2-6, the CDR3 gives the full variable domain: DTGVSQNPRHKITKRGQNVTFRCDPISEHNRLYWYRQTLGQGPEFLTYFQNEAQLEKSRLLSDRFSAERPKGSFSTLEIQRTEQGDSAMYLCASRFTGFGANVLTFGAGSRLTVL.

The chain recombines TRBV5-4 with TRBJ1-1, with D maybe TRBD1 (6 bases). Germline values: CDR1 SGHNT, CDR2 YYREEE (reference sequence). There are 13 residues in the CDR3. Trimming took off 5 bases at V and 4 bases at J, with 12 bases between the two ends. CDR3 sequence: CASRFQGSTEAFF. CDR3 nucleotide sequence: TGTGCCAGCAGATTCCAGGGGAGCACTGAAGCTTTCTTT. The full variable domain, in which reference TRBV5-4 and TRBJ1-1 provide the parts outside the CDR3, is ETGVTQSPTHLIKTRGQQVTLRCSSQSGHNTVSWYQQALGQGPQFIFQYYREEENGRGNFPPRFSGLQFPNYSSELNVNALELDDSALYLCASRFQGSTEAFFGQGTRLTVV.